This T cell receptor beta chain is drawn from a study of tissue T cells after allogeneic stem cell transplantation. A few counts support this clone. The assay was immunoSEQ multiplex PCR, and TCRdb's table has in-frame clones only and misses some. The sample consists of roughly 25,000 clones, roughly nine tenths of them appearing once. Germline CDR1 SGHRS, CDR2 YFSETQ. V was trimmed by 0 bases and J by 8 bases, leaving 6 bases between them. CDR3 length: 13 residues. The chain joins TRBV5-1 to TRBJ1-6; D uncertain. The TCR was taken from a male donor at least 60 years old who later had graft-versus-host disease after an allogeneic stem cell transplant. The starting material was blood, obtained before transplantation. CDR3 in DNA: TGCGCCAGCAGCTTGGATGTGGATTCACCCCTCCACTTT. Translated: CASSLDVDSPLHF.